Sequencing of this T cell receptor (beta chain) was carried out in a study of control samples from healthy donors and cancer patients. Measured with immunoSEQ multiplex PCR; TCRdb has only the in-frame clones, and not every one. The sample carries 100,000 to 150,000 clones, around 87% recorded once. This CDR3 spans 16 amino acids. The V gene lost 5 bases and the J gene lost 6 bases, with 17 bases spanning the gap. Germline-derived CDR1 and CDR2 are MDHEN and SYDVKM. The sequence came from a man in his fifties or sixties in good health. The sample consisted of blood. The rearrangement joins TRBV28 to TRBJ1-6, with a possible D match to TRBD1 (6 bases). The CDR3 sequence: CASSLTGTYVNSPLHF. CDR3 nucleotides: TGTGCCAGCAGTCTTACCGGGACATACGTTAATTCACCCCTCCACTTT.